This TCR beta chain was sequenced during a study of blood T cell repertoires in COVID-19. Looking at the study overall: Sources were T cells, B-cell-depleted T cells, or PBMCs; the material itself was cDNA or gDNA.

The CDR3 runs 14 residues. V gave up 2 bases and J gave up 4 bases, with 11 bases separating them. CDR1 and CDR2 from the germline V gene are MGHDK and SYGVNS. Method: immunoSEQ multiplex PCR; TCRdb's copy keeps in-frame clones and lacks some. There are approximately 190,000 clones in the sample; about 81% occur only once, and around 15% lies in the top ten. The chain has TRBV25-1 and TRBJ1-2; TRBD1 is a possible D gene (6 bases). This receptor was obtained from a man younger than 40 with active or convalescent COVID-19. Sequencing was performed on peripheral blood. The CDR3 DNA sequence: TGTGCCAGCAGTGAAACGACAGGAGGCTATGGCTACACCTTC. It is translated as CASSETTGGYGYTF.